This T cell receptor (beta chain) was identified in a study of neurological immune-mediated disorders. The CDR3 runs to 14 residues. The germline V gene has CDR1 SGHRS and CDR2 YFSETQ. V lost 4 bases and J lost 0; bases outside the gene matches: 4. TCRdb re-called the 5' RACE reads through MiXCR, storing one row per CDR3 protein. The profile shows 50,000 or so distinct CDR3 sequences, 3.6% of them singletons. Study outcomes and limitations: Multiple sclerosis patients had less TCR clonal expansion than even healthy controls, unlike HTLV-1-associated myelopathy.

The table lists this clonotype with many counts. What it binds is unknown. Sequencing was performed on PBMCs. The J gene is TRBJ2-7, the V gene TRBV5-1; the match to TRBD1 covers 7 bases. This TCR was sampled from a man aged 30-40 years with multiple sclerosis. The CDR3 region has the DNA TGCGCCAGCAGCAAGGGGGCCAGCTCCTACGAGCAGTACTTC. This translates into CASSKGASSYEQYF.